This paragraph reports one T cell receptor beta chain. This clone was found once. Its cognate antigen has yet to be identified. The record has no base qualities; no much larger clone is one base away. TCRbeta CDR3 regions were amplified from genomic DNA using the immunoSEQ Assay, a bias-controlled multiplex PCR. For the original study's pipeline: The number of nucleated cells in each sample was estimated from the amplification of reference gene primers within the assay. To quantify the absolute abundance of each unique TCRbeta CDR3 rearrangement, sequence reads were collapsed and filtered. For each sample, productive Simpson clonality was calculated as the square root of Simpson's diversity index across productive rearrangements. What TCRdb holds here is the immuneACCESS table cut down to in-frame rearrangements. Part of the clones is not present; checked against another copy, under half of the missing clones reflect an unresolved V gene, and the others are unexplained. V, J and clone size are taken as reported in that table, and D and trimming were inferred from the DNA itself. The table for this sample lists around 260,000 clones; roughly 85% of them were counted only once. The top ten constitute about 3% of the sample.

This sample was taken from a study of blood T cell repertoires in COVID-19 (dated by TCRdb to the early 2020s). About the investigation overall: Collaborator samples came from the United States, Italy and Spain and covered acute and convalescent phases of COVID-19. The repertoires were made available in a free public database intended to serve as a resource for research on the immune response to SARS-CoV-2. The material from the prospective study consisted of cDNA or gDNA derived from T cells, B-cell-depleted T cells, or PBMCs. A de-identified subject ID, COVID-19 status, age in years and sex were almost always included in the sample metadata. Where available, HLA class I and class II types were taken from metadata supplied by the sample provider and were not determined by assay-based typing. Deeply sampled blood TCRbeta repertoires from subjects exposed to, actively infected with, or recovered from COVID-19 were included in the dataset. Samples were obtained from the ongoing ImmuneRACE study (first 160 participants) and from about 1,300 subjects provided by 6 global collaborators. The full study reports these points: Clinical and demographic metadata were provided uncurated, with the amount varying by source and participant.

Taken from the germline V gene, the CDR1 and CDR2 loops are SNHLY and FYNNEI. The CDR3 contains 12 residues, cysteine and phenylalanine counted. Solely the CDR3 DNA is kept, with 36 bases framed from the first base. The junction shows trimming of 7 bases on V and 5 bases on J, plus 6 bases between the germline ends. The collaborating institutions used their own protocols to collect whole blood in K2EDTA tubes. For TCRbeta analysis, collaborators shipped samples in one of three forms: frozen whole blood, isolated PBMCs, or DNA extracted from either of those sample types. Sample: peripheral blood. The chain is encoded by TRBV2 joined to TRBJ1-6, with no confident D gene call. This sequence was found in a woman aged 25-40 years with active or convalescent COVID-19. This receptor carries the CDR3 CASNRDNSPLHF. The DNA sequence is TGTGCCAGCAATCGGGATAATTCACCCCTCCACTTT.